This is a list of T cell receptor beta chains from one sample in a study of blood T cell repertoires in COVID-19. The repertoire was sequenced with immunoSEQ multiplex PCR; TCRdb's copy has only in-frame clones and lacks some. The sample holds 150,000 or so clones, 80% to 90% seen once. The sample was peripheral blood. These receptors were taken from an older woman with COVID-19, enrolled during active disease. Each CDR3 is given with its conserved first and last residue. The D gene is left open where the match is weak. Clone size is given for some rows only: seen once, a few or many times, or a class if the clone is expanded.

>-|-|TRBV5-5|TRBJ2-1
TGTGCCAGCAGCTTGGATCGGGGGTCCGCCTACAATGAGCAGTTCTTC
CASSLDRGSAYNEQFF
>-|-|TRBV5-1|TRBJ2-5
TGCGCCAGCAGCTTGGGACAGCCTAGACAAGAGACCCAGTACTTC
CASSLGQPRQETQYF
>TRBD1|-|TRBV6-5|TRBJ1-1
TGTGCCAGCAGTTACTCGTACGGCAGGGGGCCTGAAGCTTTCTTT
CASSYSYGRGPEAFF
>TRBD2|-|TRBV5-1|TRBJ2-6
TGCGCCAGCAGCGCCGGGACTAGCTTTTTCTCTGGGGCCAACGTCCTGACTTTC
CASSAGTSFFSGANVLTF
>TRBD1|-|TRBV18|TRBJ1-1
TGTGCCAGCTCCCGGGACAGTAACACTGAAGCTTTCTTT
CASSRDSNTEAFF
>-|-|TRBV7-3|TRBJ1-2
TGTGCCAGCAGCTTATCGGCAATTGGCCAGGGTGGCTATGGCTACACCTTC
CASSLSAIGQGGYGYTF
>-|-|TRBV6-1|TRBJ1-5
TGTGCCAGCAGTGCCCGAGCAGGCCTTAGCAATCAGCCCCAGCATTTT
CASSARAGLSNQPQHF
>-|-|TRBV11-3|TRBJ2-1
TGTGCCAGCAGCTCCGACAGGAACAATGAGCAGTTCTTC
CASSSDRNNEQFF
>-|few|TRBV7-9|TRBJ1-1
TGTGCCAGCAGCTTACCTAGCATGAACACTGAAGCTTTCTTT
CASSLPSMNTEAFF
>TRBD2|-|TRBV19|TRBJ2-5
TGTGCCAGTAGTAGATCTAGCGGGCACATCCAAGAGACCCAGTACTTC
CASSRSSGHIQETQYF
>-|-|TRBV7-9|TRBJ2-7
TGTGCCAGCAGCGAAAGCGCCGGGGACGAGCAGTACTTC
CASSESAGDEQYF
>-|-|TRBV4-1|TRBJ1-1
TGCGCCAGCAGCCAACGCCAGGGGAACACTGAAGCTTTCTTT
CASSQRQGNTEAFF
>TRBD2|-|TRBV10-3|TRBJ2-5
TGTGCCATCAGCGCATTAGCGGGGGGCGGAGGGGAGACCCAGTACTTC
CAISALAGGGGETQYF
>-|-|TRBV27|TRBJ2-2
TGTGCCAGCAGTTTATCAGGGACACAGAACACCGGGGAGCTGTTTTTT
CASSLSGTQNTGELFF
>TRBD1|-|TRBV9|TRBJ1-2
TGTGCCAGCAGCCACGCTCTAAGCCCACAGGGGCGAAACTATGGCTACACCTTC
CASSHALSPQGRNYGYTF
>TRBD2|-|TRBV4-2|TRBJ2-1
TGTGCCAGCAGCCAAGAACTAGCGGGGGCTCGGGGCCATGAGCAGTTCTTC
CASSQELAGARGHEQFF
>TRBD1|-|TRBV10-1|TRBJ1-6
TGCGCCAGCTCCTACGGGGACAGCAATTCACCCCTCCACTTT
CASSYGDSNSPLHF
>-|-|TRBV11-2|TRBJ2-2
TGTGCCAGCAGCTTATCGGGAACGGGCACCGGGGAGCTGTTTTTT
CASSLSGTGTGELFF
>TRBD1|once|TRBV7-8|TRBJ2-5
TGTGCCAGCAGCTTAGCGACAGGGGAAAAAGAGACCCAGTACTTC
CASSLATGEKETQYF
>TRBD1|-|TRBV10-3|TRBJ2-2
TGTGCCATCAAGCGGACAGGGGTTGGGGCCGGGGAGCTGTTTTTT
CAIKRTGVGAGELFF
>TRBD1|-|TRBV4-2|TRBJ1-2
TGTGCCAGCAGCCTCCCGGGACAGAACTATGGCTACACCTTC
CASSLPGQNYGYTF
>TRBD1|-|TRBV24-1|TRBJ1-2
TGTGCCACCGGAGGGGACAGCTATGGCTACACCTTC
CATGGDSYGYTF
>TRBD1|-|TRBV5-1|TRBJ1-1
TGCGCCAGCAGCTTTAACACAGGGGGCAACACTGAAGCTTTCTTT
CASSFNTGGNTEAFF
>-|-|TRBV5-1|TRBJ1-1
TGCGCCAGCACCGGAGGGCAAGCGGCTTTCTTT
CASTGGQAAFF
>-|-|TRBV5-1|TRBJ1-1
TGCGCCAGCAGCATGAGAGGAGCGGATGCTTTCTTT
CASSMRGADAFF
>-|few|TRBV28|TRBJ2-3
TGTGCCAGCAGTGTGCCGTGGACTATGAGCACAGATACGCAGTATTTT
CASSVPWTMSTDTQYF
>-|-|TRBV9|TRBJ2-1
TGTGCCAGCAGCGTAGGCGGTAGAACCGATGAGCAGTTCTTC
CASSVGGRTDEQFF
>-|-|TRBV21-1|TRBJ2-1
TGTGCCAGCAGCCCGGGACTAGCGGGGGGCGTGAATGAGCAGTTCTTC
CASSPGLAGGVNEQFF